This T cell receptor beta chain originates from a study of blood T cell repertoires in COVID-19. Assay used: immunoSEQ multiplex PCR; TCRdb lists only in-frame clones, some missing. The data hold about 88,000 clones, with roughly nine tenths observed a single time. The CDR3 covers 15 residues. V was pared by 7 bases and J by 5 bases, with 17 bases between. Per the germline V gene, CDR1 is SGHNT and CDR2 is YENEEA. The sample taken for sequencing was peripheral blood. This clonotype was sampled from a man aged 55-75 years with acute or convalescent COVID-19. J is TRBJ1-4 and V is TRBV11-3, with a tentative D call TRBD1 (5 bases). CDR3 residues: CASTSGGSSNEKLFF. The CDR3 DNA follows: TGTGCCAGCACCTCGGGGGGGAGTAGCAATGAAAAACTGTTTTTT.